This TCR beta chain was found in a study of T cell clonotyping in hematopoietic cell transplantation. This clone was detected once. What it binds is not known. Other DNA sequences in this specimen translate into the identical CDR3. Per the germline V gene, CDR1 is GTSNPN and CDR2 is SVGIG (reference sequence). The CDR3 is 12 residues long. V lost 1 base, J lost 2 bases, and 6 bases lay in between. Study-wide points: Few recipient clonotypes overlapped donors; over 95% were de novo at given depth.

Using immunoSEQ multiplex PCR, the repertoire was profiled, and TCRdb retains in-frame clones only, with some absent. The repertoire consists of about 10,000 clones, with around half occurring once and the leading ten covering approximately 12%. The chain employs TRBV30 and TRBJ2-7, with no clear D. Sequences were derived from peripheral blood mononuclear cells, sampled 100 days after allogeneic stem cell transplant. The source is a female patient aged 50-65 years who had an allogeneic stem cell transplant from an unrelated donor, so the T cells may come from the graft donor. Some clones in this sample may be carry-over from other donors' samples. The CDR3 DNA sequence: TGTGCCTGGAGTGATGTTGCCTACGAGCAGTACTTC. Translating gives CAWSDVAYEQYF.